These T cell receptor beta chains were read from a single sample in a study of cytomegalovirus exposure and HLA in healthy donors. TCRdb's table, derived via immunoSEQ multiplex PCR, lists solely in-frame clones and lacks some. Seen here are some 210,000 clones, 60% to 80% observed once, and the top ten hold 3.8%. Sequenced material: PBMCs. The receptors originated from a male donor in good health and CMV-seronegative. CDR3s include the opening cysteine and the closing phenylalanine or tryptophan. D genes are given only for firm matches. The size field is filled for only some rows; it gives once, few, many or a size class.

J | size | D | V | CDR3 | DNA
TRBJ1-1 | few | . | TRBV6-5 | CASSYHAGNTEAFF | TGTGCCAGCAGTTACCATGCAGGGAACACTGAAGCTTTCTTT
TRBJ1-2 | . | . | TRBV14 | CASSQERTDYGYTF | TGTGCCAGCAGCCAAGAAAGGACAGACTATGGCTACACCTTC
TRBJ2-2 | . | . | TRBV27 | CASSFPSGELFF | TGTGCCAGCAGTTTCCCTAGCGGGGAGCTGTTTTTT
TRBJ1-5 | . | TRBD1 | TRBV27 | CASRPGDRVNQPQHF | TGTGCCAGCAGGCCTGGGGACAGGGTGAATCAGCCCCAGCATTTT
TRBJ1-2 | . | . | TRBV21-1 | CASSYAGTADVGWGF | TGTGCCAGCAGCTACGCTGGGACAGCTGATGTGGGCTGGGGCTTC
TRBJ2-5 | . | . | TRBV20-1 | CSARMQGTQYF | TGCAGTGCTAGAATGCAGGGGACCCAGTACTTC
TRBJ2-7 | . | TRBD1 | TRBV7-9 | CASSRTGTEWDEQYF | TGTGCCAGCAGCAGAACCGGGACAGAGTGGGACGAGCAGTACTTC
TRBJ2-1 | . | TRBD2 | TRBV6-1 | CATRPSGSYNEQFF | TGTGCCACGCGCCCTAGCGGGTCCTACAATGAGCAGTTCTTC
TRBJ1-1 | few | . | TRBV7-3 | CASSRGQMNTEAFF | TGTGCCAGCAGCCGAGGACAGATGAACACTGAAGCTTTCTTT
TRBJ2-1 | once | TRBD2 | TRBV19 | CASSSLTSGTYNEQFF | TGTGCCAGTAGTTCCTTGACTAGCGGGACCTACAATGAGCAGTTCTTC
TRBJ1-4 | few | . | TRBV5-1 | CASSKTATNEKLFF | TGCGCCAGCAGCAAGACAGCAACTAATGAAAAACTGTTTTTT
TRBJ2-2 | few | . | TRBV19 | CASSISRDTGELFF | TGTGCCAGTAGTATAAGCAGGGACACCGGGGAGCTGTTTTTT
TRBJ2-3 | . | TRBD2 | TRBV5-4 | CASSLPSGSTDTQYF | TGTGCCAGCAGCCTTCCTAGCGGGAGCACAGATACGCAGTATTTT
TRBJ2-7 | . | . | TRBV19 | CASSIVGGIKVPEQYF | TGTGCCAGTAGTATAGTCGGCGGGATCAAGGTCCCCGAGCAGTACTTC
TRBJ2-5 | . | TRBD2 | TRBV10-3 | CAISLGLAETLYF | TGTGCCATCAGCCTCGGACTAGCTGAGACCCTGTACTTC
TRBJ2-3 | . | TRBD1 | TRBV7-2 | CASSLTGLSTDTQYF | TGTGCCAGCAGCTTGACAGGGCTCTCCACAGATACGCAGTATTTT
TRBJ1-1 | . | . | TRBV9 | CASSVGSGGATEAFF | TGTGCCAGCAGCGTAGGTTCGGGGGGGGCCACTGAAGCTTTCTTT
TRBJ1-5 | few | . | TRBV12-5 | CASGLSSGDQPQHF | TGTGCTAGTGGTTTATCCTCAGGGGATCAGCCCCAGCATTTT
TRBJ2-2 | . | TRBD2 | TRBV9 | CASSPSTQGWTSGRTGELFF | TGTGCCAGCAGCCCCAGTACACAGGGGTGGACTAGCGGGAGGACCGGGGAGCTGTTTTTT
TRBJ2-7 | . | TRBD2 | TRBV7-2 | CASRTSSYEQYF | TGTGCCTCCCGGACTAGCTCCTACGAGCAGTACTTC
TRBJ1-2 | . | . | TRBV28 | CASSFLIEGYTF | TGTGCCAGCAGTTTCCTTATCGAGGGCTACACCTTC
TRBJ2-6 | . | . | TRBV18 | CASSSVAGASGANVLTF | TGTGCCAGCTCATCGGTGGCGGGTGCGTCTGGGGCCAACGTCCTGACTTTC
TRBJ2-3 | . | . | TRBV2 | CASGAGRTDTQYF | TGTGCCAGCGGGGCAGGGAGGACAGATACGCAGTATTTT
TRBJ1-4 | . | . | TRBV27 | CASSSPGPLATNEKLFF | TGTGCCAGCAGTTCCCCGGGTCCGCTTGCAACTAATGAAAAACTGTTTTTT
TRBJ2-4 | . | TRBD2 | TRBV7-8 | CASSKTSGRKNIQYF | TGTGCCAGCAGCAAGACTAGCGGGAGAAAAAACATTCAGTACTTC
TRBJ1-1 | . | TRBD1 | TRBV5-6 | CASRRTGGVNTEAFF | TGTGCCAGCCGACGGACAGGGGGAGTGAACACTGAAGCTTTCTTT
TRBJ1-3 | . | . | TRBV12-2 | CASRSLQGFTGNTIYF | TGTGCAAGTCGCTCTCTACAGGGGTTTACCGGAAACACCATATATTTT
TRBJ2-1 | . | TRBD2 | TRBV5-1 | CASSPGLAATLYNEQFF | TGCGCCAGCAGTCCGGGACTAGCGGCAACGCTCTACAATGAGCAGTTCTTC
TRBJ2-5 | . | TRBD1 | TRBV18 | CASSPPQGASGETQYF | TGTGCCAGCTCACCACCGCAGGGGGCATCCGGGGAGACCCAGTACTTC
TRBJ1-5 | . | . | TRBV5-1 | CASSLEALGPRNQPQHF | TGCGCCAGCAGCTTGGAGGCGCTGGGGCCGCGAAATCAGCCCCAGCATTTT
TRBJ2-3 | . | TRBD1 | TRBV6-6 | CASSDGQGAADTQYF | TGTGCCAGCAGTGATGGACAGGGCGCGGCAGATACGCAGTATTTT
TRBJ2-1 | . | TRBD2 | TRBV10-2 | CASSAGTTYNEQFF | TGCGCCAGCAGTGCCGGGACTACCTACAATGAGCAGTTCTTC
TRBJ1-2 | . | . | TRBV6-1 | CASSPKLQGSYGYTF | TGTGCCAGCAGCCCAAAACTACAGGGTAGCTATGGCTACACCTTC
TRBJ1-2 | . | . | TRBV4-1 | CASSQDPRGGRNGYTF | TGCGCCAGCAGCCAAGATCCCCGGGGGGGGAGGAATGGCTACACCTTC
TRBJ2-3 | . | TRBD2 | TRBV11-2 | CASSSGRRERGTDTQYF | TGTGCCAGCAGCTCCGGGAGGCGGGAGAGGGGCACAGATACGCAGTATTTT
TRBJ2-5 | few | . | TRBV5-8 | CASSLGIDNQETQYF | TGTGCCAGCAGCTTAGGTATTGACAACCAAGAGACCCAGTACTTC
TRBJ2-5 | . | . | TRBV7-9 | CSSSPVGGSVQETQYF | TGTTCCAGCAGCCCGGTCGGGGGATCGGTCCAAGAGACCCAGTACTTC